Listed here are 21 T cell receptor beta chains from one sample, sequenced in a study of beta chain features in type 1 diabetes (dated by TCRdb to the late 2010s). The library was prepared using the immunoSEQ multiplex PCR assay. The High Capacity cDNA Reverse Transcription Kit was used to reverse transcribe all of the isolated RNA, meaning that expressed TCRB transcripts were what got sequenced. Sourced from immuneACCESS, this table was stored by TCRdb with only in-frame sequences that have V and J called. A share of the clones is absent; for the studies checked, an unresolved V gene accounts for under half, and the remainder has no known explanation. For this sample the table gives 500,000 to 700,000 clones, of which less than 20% were detected only once. The ten largest clones capture around 0.1% of the sample. Sequenced sample: naive CD4+ T cells from blood. The cell subset or site tag for this specimen amounts to: true naive CD4+ T cells. These receptor sequences come from a man between 18 and 29 years old in good health.

This chain connects TRBV7-2 to TRBJ1-1; D remains unclear. CDR1 and CDR2 (germline): SGHTA, FQGNSA. CDR3 length: 13 residues. V dropped 1 base and J dropped 2 bases, with 5 bases sitting between them. CDR3 nucleotide sequence: TGTGCCAGCAGCTTAGAGAGAAACACTGAAGCTTTCTTT. Its protein is CASSLERNTEAFF.

This clone has more than one count but fewer than ten. The chain uses TRBV19 and TRBJ2-7; D is unresolved. Per germline, CDR1 LNHDA and CDR2 SQIVND (reference sequence). Trimming removed 6 bases at V and 2 bases at J, with 14 bases between. The CDR3 spans 14 residues. The chain's CDR3 is CASSQSYRTYEQYF. CDR3 DNA: TGTGCCAGTAGCCAATCGTATAGAACCTACGAGCAGTACTTC. Supplemented by reference TRBV19 and TRBJ2-7, the full variable domain reads DGGITQSPKYLFRKEGQNVTLSCEQNLNHDAMYWYRQDPGQGLRLIYYSQIVNDFQKGDIAEGYSVSREKKESFPLTVTSAQKNPTAFYLCASSQSYRTYEQYFGPGTRLTVT.

The chain has TRBV9 and TRBJ1-1; D gene ambiguous. The CDR3 has 13 amino acids. The germline V gene has CDR1 SGDLS and CDR2 YYNGEE. V dropped 4 bases and J dropped 3 bases, with 10 bases sitting between them. The CDR3 sequence is CASSSRRDTEAFF. CDR3 in DNA: TGTGCCAGCAGCTCTAGGAGGGACACTGAAGCTTTCTTT.

This clone was counted only a few times. The J gene is TRBJ2-1, the V gene TRBV9; D unresolved. Germline V gene sequence: CDR1 SGDLS, CDR2 YYNGEE. The CDR3 sequence is 15 residues long. V was shortened by 0 bases and J by 1 base, with 8 bases between the two germline ends. CDR3 amino acids: CASSVGTLSYNEQFF. DNA of the CDR3: TGTGCCAGCAGCGTAGGGACCCTATCCTACAATGAGCAGTTCTTC.

In its sample, this clone was seen a few times. This sequence joins TRBV5-6 and TRBJ1-4; D is undetermined. With 1 base removed from V and 10 bases from J, the gap between germline ends came to 14 bases. The length of the CDR3 is 14 residues. Per germline, CDR1 SGHDT and CDR2 YYEEEE. CDR3 in amino acids: CASSLSGSDGKLFF. Written as DNA, the CDR3 is TGTGCCAGCAGCTTGTCGGGGTCCGACGGAAAACTGTTTTTT.

The chain has TRBV29-1 and TRBJ1-3, with D maybe TRBD1 (6 bases). Germline values: CDR1 SQVTM, CDR2 ANQGSEA. Trimming removed 3 bases from V and 3 bases from J, with 12 bases in between. The length of the CDR3 is 14 residues. The CDR3 loop is CSVDRSGDGNTIYF. CDR3 sequence (DNA): TGCAGCGTTGATAGGTCAGGGGATGGAAACACCATATATTTT.

This clone was counted between two and nine times. The chain joins TRBV9 to TRBJ2-5; D possibly corresponds to TRBD2 (5 bases). The germline V gene encodes CDR1 SGDLS and CDR2 YYNGEE. V gave up 3 bases and J gave up 4 bases, with 16 bases separating them. The CDR3 is 15 amino acids. This CDR3 reads CASSDYTTGRETQYF. The CDR3 nucleotides are TGTGCCAGCAGCGACTACACGACGGGAAGAGAGACCCAGTACTTC.

The chain couples TRBV6-6 to TRBJ2-7; no definite D call. The germline V gene has CDR1 MNHNY and CDR2 SVGAGI (reference sequence). V dropped 2 bases and J dropped 0 bases, with 8 bases sitting between them. The CDR3 consists of 14 residues. The CDR3 region is CASSYPVSSYEQYF. The CDR3 DNA is TGTGCCAGCAGTTACCCAGTTAGCTCCTACGAGCAGTACTTC.

This clone was detected only a few times. This sequence joins TRBV19 and TRBJ2-7; no firm D call. Germline CDR1 reads LNHDA; CDR2 reads SQIVND (reference sequence). V dropped 2 bases and J dropped 0 bases, with 11 bases sitting between them. The CDR3 consists of 15 residues. The CDR3 DNA follows: TGTGCCAGTAGTATACGAGGTTCTAGCTCCTACGAGCAGTACTTC. It specifies CASSIRGSSSYEQYF. Filled out from reference TRBV19 and TRBJ2-7, the complete variable domain reads DGGITQSPKYLFRKEGQNVTLSCEQNLNHDAMYWYRQDPGQGLRLIYYSQIVNDFQKGDIAEGYSVSREKKESFPLTVTSAQKNPTAFYLCASSIRGSSSYEQYFGPGTRLTVT.

The V gene is TRBV7-3, the J gene TRBJ2-1, with 7 positions matching TRBD1. CDR3 size: 14 residues. CDR1 and CDR2 (germline): SGHTA, FQGTGA. J lost 5 bases, V lost 2 bases, and 3 bases had no gene match. The CDR3 loop reads CASSLDRDHNEQFF. For the CDR3, the DNA is TGTGCCAGCAGCTTAGACAGGGATCACAATGAGCAGTTCTTC.

V usage is TRBV4-2 and J usage is TRBJ1-1; no definite D call. V shed 4 bases and J shed 1 base, with 13 bases lying between them. The CDR3 sequence is 15 residues long. Germline CDR1 is LGHNA and CDR2 is YNFKEQ. CDR3 DNA: TGTGCCAGCAGCCGGACGATAGGAGGGAACACTGAAGCTTTCTTT. This encodes CASSRTIGGNTEAFF.

This clone turned up a few times. The genes are TRBV7-2 and TRBJ2-4, with TRBD2 matching 12 bases. The V gene's germline CDR1 is SGHTA and CDR2 FQGNSA. CDR3 length: 16 residues. V lost 6 bases, J lost 4 bases, and 7 bases stayed unmatched. The CDR3 sequence: CASRQLAGGPKNIQYF. CDR3 sequence (DNA): TGTGCCAGCAGGCAACTAGCGGGGGGCCCTAAAAACATTCAGTACTTC.

In this sample, this clone turned up once. The V gene is TRBV2, the J gene TRBJ1-6, with no clear D. V gave up 0 bases and J gave up 10 bases, with 13 bases separating them. Per the germline V gene, CDR1 is SNHLY and CDR2 is FYNNEI. This CDR3 comprises 15 residues. The CDR3 DNA reads TGTGCCAGCAGTGAAGCTCCGGTTGGGAGGTCACCCCTCCACTTT. This gives the protein CASSEAPVGRSPLHF.

This clone turned up a few times. The rearrangement joins TRBV30 to TRBJ1-2; 8 bases map to TRBD1. The V gene's germline CDR1 is GTSNPN and CDR2 SVGIG (reference sequence). The CDR3 runs 13 residues. After removal of 6 bases from V and 4 bases from J, the junction contained 7 bases not matched to a gene. CDR3 DNA: TGTGCCTGCTGGACAGGGACCTCCTATGGCTACACCTTC. Translation: CACWTGTSYGYTF. The whole variable domain, remainder taken from reference TRBV30 and TRBJ1-2, is SQTIHQWPATLVQPVGSPLSLECTVEGTSNPNLYWYRQAAGRGLQLLFYSVGIGQISSEVPQNLSASRPQDRQFILSSKKLLLSDSGFYLCACWTGTSYGYTFGSGTRLTVV.

This clone was observed a handful of times. In the same sample, other DNA sequences code for this CDR3. The CDR3, as DNA: TGTGCCAGCAGCCAAGAGACCCAGTACTTC. Protein product: CASSQETQYF. The chain has TRBV7-2 and TRBJ2-5; D not certain. The V gene's germline CDR1 is SGHTA and CDR2 FQGNSA. The germline V and J ends were trimmed by 5 bases and 2 bases, with 0 bases remaining between them. The length of the CDR3 is 10 residues.

This clone was seen a few times. V and J are TRBV28 and TRBJ2-3, with D possibly being TRBD1 (6 bases). V was shortened by 10 bases and J by 3 bases, with 14 bases between the two germline ends. Germline V gives CDR1 MDHEN, CDR2 SYDVKM. This CDR3 region has 13 residues. CDR3 residues: CATLRQATDTQYF. The CDR3 nucleotides are TGTGCCACCCTGCGACAGGCTACAGATACGCAGTATTTT.

In this sample, this clone turned up a few times. This rearrangement joins TRBV7-3 to TRBJ2-1; D is uncertain. With 5 bases removed from V and 7 bases from J, the gap between germline ends came to 12 bases. The V gene's germline CDR1 is SGHTA and CDR2 FQGTGA. The CDR3 is 13 residues long. CDR3 sequence reads: CASSPSSGNEQFF. The DNA of the CDR3 is TGTGCCAGCAGCCCTTCATCAGGAAATGAGCAGTTCTTC.

For this clone: At one of its ends the junction is not consistent with the germline gene, which may arise from a read error. The chain links TRBV4-1 to TRBJ1-1, with D possibly matching TRBD1 (6 bases). The CDR3 runs 15 residues. Germline assignment: CDR1 MGHRA and CDR2 YSYEKL. DNA of the CDR3: TGCGCCAGCAGCCAAGGAAGGGGGATGAACTCTGAAGCTTTCTTT. It translates to CASSQGRGMNSEAFF.

In DNA form, the CDR3 reads TGCGCCAGCAGCCAAGATGCGGACACCATATATTTT. Its protein is CASSQDADTIYF. The chain joins TRBV4-1 to TRBJ1-3, with D unclear. This CDR3 is built from 12 residues. Trimming cost V 0 bases and J 8 bases, with 5 bases left between them. Germline values: CDR1 MGHRA, CDR2 YSYEKL.

There are a few counts of this clone. The rearrangement uses TRBV4-3 and TRBJ2-1; 10 bases are a match to TRBD2. This CDR3 is 17 amino acids long. J lost 0 bases, V lost 2 bases, and 4 bases had no gene match. The germline V gene has CDR1 LGHNA and CDR2 YSLEER. In DNA form, the CDR3 reads TGCGCCAGCAGCCAACGGACTAGCGGCTACTCCTACAATGAGCAGTTCTTC. Its translation is CASSQRTSGYSYNEQFF.

The V and J genes are TRBV7-3 and TRBJ2-1; TRBD1 matches at 12 bases. V dropped 1 base and J dropped 6; count of bases not matched to a gene: 7. The germline V gene encodes CDR1 SGHTA and CDR2 FQGTGA. The CDR3 is 17 residues long. CDR3 sequence reads: CASSLIPGQGAANEQFF. The CDR3 region has the DNA TGTGCCAGCAGCTTAATACCGGGACAGGGGGCGGCCAATGAGCAGTTCTTC.